Sequencing of this T cell receptor (beta chain) was carried out in a study of vaccination and CD4 T cells after COVID-19. Study details: Six males and four females, two of them Hispanic, were enrolled as convalescents.

Researchers used the Oncomine TCR Beta short-read assay to sequence DNA from cultured CD4+ T cells. Via MiXCR, TCRdb re-called the PCR reads, giving one row per CDR3 protein. Of some 15,000 distinct CDR3 sequences listed, around 53% are singletons. Per the germline V gene, CDR1 is SGHTA and CDR2 is FQGNSA. V lost 1 base to trimming and J lost 5 bases, with 6 bases between them. This CDR3 has 13 amino acids. Treatment here: approximately nine-day PBMC culture with coronavirus spike peptide pools or control peptides (ViraFEST assay). Using peptide pools, antigen-specific T cells were expanded in ViraFEST before TCRs were sequenced. This clonotype turned up a few times. Its target is unknown.

The receptor was derived from a human donor who had recovered from COVID-19. The V and J genes are TRBV7-2 and TRBJ1-5; no firm D call. Sequenced: CD4+ T cells from blood, cultured in vitro. CDR3 in amino acids: CASSLVEDQPQHF. The CDR3 DNA is TGTGCCAGCAGCTTAGTCGAGGATCAGCCCCAGCATTTT.